The source of this T cell receptor (beta chain) is a study of T cells in Graves' hyperthyroidism and ophthalmopathy. Per germline, CDR1 SGHNT and CDR2 YENEEA. Trimming took 5 bases from V and 9 from J; bases not matched to a gene: 6. The CDR3 has 15 residues. TCR beta CDR3 sequences were amplified from RNA transcripts. Researchers ran a first-round RT-PCR on the TCR CDR3 using the HTBI primer set. TCRdb reprocessed the multiplex PCR reads with MiXCR, giving one entry per CDR3 protein. The table records around 340,000 distinct CDR3 sequences, about 18% of them present only once. This clonotype was detected only a few times. Its antigen is not identified. General study results and limits: Researchers found most expanded thyroid clonotypes above 0.001 in blood as well.

Disease duration under 2 months; hyperthyroidism patients were aged 18 to 65. Exclusion of patients followed from uncontrolled infection, other autoimmune disease, pregnancy or lactation. Every diagnosis used clinical symptoms, serum thyroxine and TRAb, thyroid ultrasound and orbital computed tomography. The chain employs TRBV11-3 and TRBJ2-1; 14 bases match TRBD2. This sequence was found in a woman in her forties or fifties with Graves' hyperthyroidism. The sequenced sample consisted of blood. CDR3 in DNA: TGTGCCAGCAGCATGGGACTAGCGGGAGAGGGTGAGCAGTTCTTC. Its translation: CASSMGLAGEGEQFF.